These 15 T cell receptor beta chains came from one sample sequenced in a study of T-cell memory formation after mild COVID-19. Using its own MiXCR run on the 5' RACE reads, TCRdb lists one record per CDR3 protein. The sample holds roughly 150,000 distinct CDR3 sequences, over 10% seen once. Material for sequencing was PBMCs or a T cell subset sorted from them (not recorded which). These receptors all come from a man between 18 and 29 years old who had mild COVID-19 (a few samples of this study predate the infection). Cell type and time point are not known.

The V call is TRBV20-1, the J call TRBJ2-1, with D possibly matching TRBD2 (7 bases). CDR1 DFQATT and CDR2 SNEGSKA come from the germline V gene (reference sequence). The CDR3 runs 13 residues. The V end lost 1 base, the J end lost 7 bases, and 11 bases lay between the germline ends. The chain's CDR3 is CSARGGGLNEQFF. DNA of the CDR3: TGCAGTGCTAGAGGCGGGGGCCTGAATGAGCAGTTCTTC.

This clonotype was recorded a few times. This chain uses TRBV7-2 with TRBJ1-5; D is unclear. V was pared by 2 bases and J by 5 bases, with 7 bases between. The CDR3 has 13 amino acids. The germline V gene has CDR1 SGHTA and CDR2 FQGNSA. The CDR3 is CASSLQLDQPQHF. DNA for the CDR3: TGTGCCAGCAGCTTACAGTTGGATCAGCCCCAGCATTTT.

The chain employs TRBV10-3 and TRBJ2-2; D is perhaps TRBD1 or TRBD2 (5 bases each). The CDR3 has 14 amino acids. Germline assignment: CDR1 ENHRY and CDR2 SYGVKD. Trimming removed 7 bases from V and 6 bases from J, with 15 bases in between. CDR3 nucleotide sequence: TGTGCCATCATGCCGGGGACCGGCGCCGGGGAGCTGTTTTTT. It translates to CAIMPGTGAGELFF.

The CDR3 spells CASSVLAGPNEKLFF. The CDR3 nucleotides are TGTGCCAGCAGCGTCCTGGCAGGACCTAATGAAAAACTGTTTTTT. The V and J genes are TRBV9 and TRBJ1-4; no clear D gene. V was cut by 2 bases and J by 3 bases, with 11 bases left in between. Per germline, CDR1 SGDLS and CDR2 YYNGEE. The CDR3 contains 15 residues.

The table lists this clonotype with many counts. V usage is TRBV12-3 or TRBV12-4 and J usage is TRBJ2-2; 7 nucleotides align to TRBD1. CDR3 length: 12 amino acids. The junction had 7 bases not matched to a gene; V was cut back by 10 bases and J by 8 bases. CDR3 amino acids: CAIKGAVGELFF. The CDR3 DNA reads TGTGCCATCAAGGGGGCGGTTGGGGAGCTGTTTTTT.

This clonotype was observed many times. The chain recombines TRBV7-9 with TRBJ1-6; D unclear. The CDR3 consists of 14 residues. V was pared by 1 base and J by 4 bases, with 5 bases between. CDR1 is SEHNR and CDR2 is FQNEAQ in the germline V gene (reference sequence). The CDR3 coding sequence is TGTGCCAGCAGCTTAGAACAATATAATTCACCCCTCCACTTT. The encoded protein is CASSLEQYNSPLHF.

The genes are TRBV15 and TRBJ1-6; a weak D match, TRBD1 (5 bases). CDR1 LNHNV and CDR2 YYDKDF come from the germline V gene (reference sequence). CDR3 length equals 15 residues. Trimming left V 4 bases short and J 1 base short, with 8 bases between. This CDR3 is CATSNGGSYNSPLHF. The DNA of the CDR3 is TGTGCCACCAGCAACGGGGGGTCCTATAATTCACCCCTCCACTTT.

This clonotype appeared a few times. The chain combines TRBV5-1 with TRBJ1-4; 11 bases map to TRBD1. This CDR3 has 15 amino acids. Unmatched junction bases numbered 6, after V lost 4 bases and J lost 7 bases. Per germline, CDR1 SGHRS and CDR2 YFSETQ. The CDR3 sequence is CASSTSGTGGEKLFF. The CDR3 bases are TGCGCCAGCAGCACGTCCGGGACAGGGGGTGAAAAACTGTTTTTT.

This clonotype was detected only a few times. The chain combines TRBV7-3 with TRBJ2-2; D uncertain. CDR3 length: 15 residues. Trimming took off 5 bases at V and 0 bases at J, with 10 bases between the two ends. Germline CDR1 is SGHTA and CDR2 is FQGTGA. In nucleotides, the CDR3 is TGTGCCAGCAGCCCCCGGGCGTCGAACACCGGGGAGCTGTTTTTT. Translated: CASSPRASNTGELFF.

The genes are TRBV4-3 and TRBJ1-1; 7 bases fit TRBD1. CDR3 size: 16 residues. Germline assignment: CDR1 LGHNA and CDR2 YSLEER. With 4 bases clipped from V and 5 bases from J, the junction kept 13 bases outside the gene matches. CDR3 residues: CASSPGTAGWGTEAFF. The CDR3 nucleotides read TGCGCCAGCAGCCCTGGGACAGCTGGATGGGGGACTGAAGCTTTCTTT.

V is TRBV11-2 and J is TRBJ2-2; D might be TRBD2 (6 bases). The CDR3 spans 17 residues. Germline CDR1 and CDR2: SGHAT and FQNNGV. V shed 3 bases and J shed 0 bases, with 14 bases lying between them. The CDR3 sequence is CASSFPGTGANTGELFF. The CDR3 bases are TGTGCCAGCAGCTTCCCGGGAACGGGGGCGAACACCGGGGAGCTGTTTTTT.

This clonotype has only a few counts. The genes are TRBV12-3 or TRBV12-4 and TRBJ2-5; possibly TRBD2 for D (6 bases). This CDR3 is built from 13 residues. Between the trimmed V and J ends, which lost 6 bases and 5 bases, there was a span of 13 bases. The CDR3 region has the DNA TGTGCCAGCAGCGCGACTAGATTGGAGACCCAGTACTTC. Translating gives CASSATRLETQYF.

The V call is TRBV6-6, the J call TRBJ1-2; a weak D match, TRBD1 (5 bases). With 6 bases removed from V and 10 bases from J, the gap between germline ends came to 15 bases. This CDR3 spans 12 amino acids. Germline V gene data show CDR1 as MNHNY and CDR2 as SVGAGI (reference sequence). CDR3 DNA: TGTGCCAGCAGACCCGGAACGGGGCCCTACACCTTC. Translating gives CASRPGTGPYTF.

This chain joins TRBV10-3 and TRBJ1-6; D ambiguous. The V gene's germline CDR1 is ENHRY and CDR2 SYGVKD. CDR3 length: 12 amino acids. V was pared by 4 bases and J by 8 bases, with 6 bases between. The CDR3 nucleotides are TGTGCCATCAGTGGAAGGGATTCACCCCTCCACTTT. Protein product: CAISGRDSPLHF.

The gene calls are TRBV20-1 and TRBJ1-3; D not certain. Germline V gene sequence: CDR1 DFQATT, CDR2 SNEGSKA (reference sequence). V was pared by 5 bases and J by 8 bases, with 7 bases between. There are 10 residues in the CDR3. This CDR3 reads CSAYRDTIYF. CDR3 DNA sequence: TGCAGTGCTTACAGAGACACCATATATTTT.